This TCR beta chain comes out of a study of graft-versus-host responses after intestinal transplantation. Comments on this clone: Its antigen is not known.

The data were produced by immunoSEQ multiplex PCR, yet TCRdb's version contains in-frame clones alone and is incomplete. The repertoire has about 70,000 clones, roughly 94% of them found once; the top ten carry approximately 0.5%. Germline lookup yields CDR1 MNHEY and CDR2 SMNVEV (reference sequence). V was pared by 5 bases and J by 4 bases, with 10 bases of the junction left unmatched. The CDR3 runs 15 residues. The source was unstimulated CD8+ T cells sorted from spleen or lymph node cells, collected before intestinal transplant. The TCR originated in a human donor who received an intestinal transplant. V usage is TRBV27 and J usage is TRBJ1-2; 7 bases match TRBD1. The chain's CDR3 is CASSLQGVETYGYTF. The CDR3 nucleotides read TGTGCCAGCAGTCTGCAGGGGGTAGAAACCTATGGCTACACCTTC.